The 25 T cell receptor beta chains reported below all come from one sample, sequenced in a study of T cells after yellow fever vaccination (dated by TCRdb to about 2019). Library construction relied on 5' RACE. For sequencing, an Illumina NovaSeq 6000 was employed. TCRdb reprocessed the public reads (quality trimming at Q25 with fastp, clone calling with MiXCR) and kept in-frame beta chains. Each entry merges the rows of one CDR3 protein and shows their most common DNA and genes. The sample data list about 300,000 distinct CDR3 sequences, and 7.5% to 9% of these were observed just once. The ten largest clones add up to approximately 3.5% of the sample. The sample's treatment or condition label, decoded: live attenuated yellow fever vaccine strain. The material was CD4+ T cells sorted from PBMCs, obtained 5 days after the yellow fever booster vaccination. These receptors came from a man aged 18 to 29 who received the YFV17D yellow fever vaccine.

The V gene is TRBV5-4, the J gene TRBJ2-4, with D perhaps TRBD1 or TRBD2 (6 bases each). The CDR3 length is 17 residues. Trimming took 2 bases from V and 3 from J, leaving 18 bases between them. CDR1 and CDR2 from the germline V gene are SGHNT and YYREEE (reference sequence). In nucleotides, the CDR3 is TGTGCCAGCAGCTTTCAGTCCCGGGGGCGCCTCAAAAACATTCAGTACTTC. Translated, it gives CASSFQSRGRLKNIQYF.

This clonotype was observed at least ten times. V usage is TRBV29-1 and J usage is TRBJ2-5, with TRBD1 matching 7 bases. Trimming at V came to 4 bases and at J to 2 bases, leaving 1 base not matched to a gene. This CDR3 is built from 12 residues. The germline CDR1 and CDR2 sequences are SQVTM and ANQGSEA. CDR3 loop: CSVGTGQETQYF. Written as DNA, the CDR3 is TGCAGCGTTGGGACAGGTCAAGAGACCCAGTACTTC.

This clonotype was found a few times. The gene calls are TRBV6-5 and TRBJ2-7, with TRBD1 matching over 9 bases. Per germline, CDR1 MNHEY and CDR2 SVGAGI. V trimming: 0 bases; J trimming: 3 bases; junction bases outside the gene matches: 15. This CDR3 has 19 amino acids. The CDR3 here is CASSYSTPSGTGIYYEQYV. The CDR3 DNA is TGTGCCAGCAGTTACTCAACGCCCTCCGGGACAGGGATTTACTACGAGCAGTACGTC.

The chain combines TRBV7-2 with TRBJ2-3; TRBD2 matches at 8 bases. From germline, CDR1 is SGHTA and CDR2 FQGNSA. V was pared by 2 bases and J by 8 bases, with 9 bases of the junction left unmatched. The length of the CDR3 is 15 residues. CDR3 nucleotides: TGTGCCAGCAGCTTATGGGCCGGGGGGGCAGCTACGCAGTATTTT. This sequence encodes CASSLWAGGAATQYF.

The chain recombines TRBV18 with TRBJ1-1; TRBD1 agrees at 8 bases. Germline trimming cut 4 bases from V and 0 bases from J; bases unmatched to any gene: 4. CDR1 and CDR2 (germline): KGHSH, LQKENI. The CDR3 is 15 residues long. In nucleotides, the CDR3 is TGTGCCAGCTCACTACGGACAGGGATGAACACTGAAGCTTTCTTT. This translates into CASSLRTGMNTEAFF.

The chain recombines TRBV19 with TRBJ2-1; the D is unclear. Germline V gene sequence: CDR1 LNHDA, CDR2 SQIVND (reference sequence). V lost 3 bases to trimming and J lost 3 bases, with 0 bases between them. The length of the CDR3 is 11 residues. The CDR3 reads CASSIYNEQFF. DNA for the CDR3: TGTGCCAGTAGTATCTACAATGAGCAGTTCTTC.

J is TRBJ2-1 and V is TRBV6-2 or TRBV6-3, with a tentative D call TRBD1 (6 bases). The germline V gene encodes CDR1 MNHEY and CDR2 SVGEGT. The CDR3 extends over 12 amino acids. Trimming stripped 7 bases from V and 6 bases from J, with 10 bases between. CDR3 sequence reads: CASKQQGNEQFF. In DNA form, the CDR3 reads TGTGCCAGCAAACAACAGGGCAATGAGCAGTTCTTC.

The V gene is TRBV7-9, the J gene TRBJ1-5; D might be TRBD1 (6 bases). Germline-derived CDR1 and CDR2 are SEHNR and FQNEAQ (reference sequence). V lost 1 base and J 4 bases, leaving 11 bases between the germline ends. The CDR3 has 15 residues. This CDR3 reads CASSLETRGNQPQHF. CDR3 nucleotides: TGTGCCAGCAGCTTAGAAACCAGGGGTAATCAGCCCCAGCATTTT.

This clonotype was recorded a few times. The chain uses TRBV20-1 and TRBJ1-1, with D possibly TRBD1 on 6 matching bases. Trimming removed 3 bases from V and 0 bases from J, with 8 bases in between. The germline gives CDR1 DFQATT, CDR2 SNEGSKA (reference sequence). The CDR3 is made up of 13 amino acids. The CDR3 bases are TGCAGTGCTAGTAGGGGGATGAACACTGAAGCTTTCTTT. Its translation: CSASRGMNTEAFF.

The V and J genes are TRBV9 and TRBJ2-1; TRBD2 might be the D (5 bases). This CDR3 has 17 residues. The ends were cut back, 0 bases at V and 2 bases at J, with 15 bases in the middle. Germline loops: CDR1 SGDLS, CDR2 YYNGEE. The CDR3 spells CASSVGVGETPYNEQFF. As DNA, the CDR3 is TGTGCCAGCAGCGTAGGAGTCGGGGAAACTCCCTACAATGAGCAGTTCTTC.

This clonotype was found many times. The V and J genes are TRBV20-1 and TRBJ2-5; D remains ambiguous. The ends were cut back, 6 bases at V and 5 bases at J, with 10 bases in the middle. The CDR3 has 11 amino acids. Looked up from germline, CDR1 is DFQATT and CDR2 is SNEGSKA (reference sequence). CDR3 loop: CSAPLLETQYF. CDR3 sequence (DNA): TGCAGTGCACCCCTCCTGGAGACCCAGTACTTC.

The chain employs TRBV2 and TRBJ2-2, with no clear D. V dropped 6 bases and J dropped 1 base, with 6 bases sitting between them. Germline assignment: CDR1 SNHLY and CDR2 FYNNEI. CDR3 size: 13 residues. CDR3 bases: TGTGCCAGCAGCCCACAGAACACCGGGGAGCTGTTTTTT. Translating it yields CASSPQNTGELFF.

This clonotype has a handful of counts. The chain is built from TRBV4-2 and TRBJ2-5; D ambiguous. Per germline, CDR1 LGHNA and CDR2 YNFKEQ. V was shortened by 2 bases and J by 3 bases, with 10 bases between the two germline ends. The CDR3 length is 14 residues. For the CDR3, the DNA is TGTGCCAGCAGCCAAATCCCGACTGAAGAGACCCAGTACTTC. This translates into CASSQIPTEETQYF.

The J gene is TRBJ1-4, the V gene TRBV12-3 or TRBV12-4; D may be TRBD1 (5 bases). The CDR3 is 16 amino acids. V lost 8 bases to trimming and J lost 8 bases, with 24 bases between them. The DNA for the CDR3 is TGTGCCAGCGCCCCCCGAGGGACCAGCCTGAGGGAAAAACTGTTTTTT. This encodes CASAPRGTSLREKLFF.

This clonotype has more than one count but fewer than ten. The V call is TRBV20-1, the J call TRBJ2-1, with 7 bases matching TRBD2. With 3 bases clipped from V and 3 bases from J, the junction kept 11 bases outside the gene matches. Germline lookup yields CDR1 DFQATT and CDR2 SNEGSKA (reference sequence). The CDR3 totals 16 residues. CDR3 sequence reads: CSASTVRGRFYNEQFF. CDR3 nucleotides: TGCAGTGCTAGCACCGTGCGGGGGAGATTCTACAATGAGCAGTTCTTC.

This clonotype was recorded many times. The rearrangement joins TRBV12-3 or TRBV12-4 to TRBJ2-3, with 8 bases identical to TRBD2. V was clipped by 8 bases and J by 2 bases; unmatched bases: 6. This CDR3 is 14 amino acids long. The CDR3 DNA sequence: TGTGCCAGCCGAGCGGGGGTGTTCACAGATACGCAGTATTTT. This translates into CASRAGVFTDTQYF.

This clonotype has just a few counts. V is TRBV6-6 and J is TRBJ2-2; 9 nucleotides agree with TRBD1. CDR1 is MNHNY, CDR2 SVGAGI, per germline (reference sequence). Germline trimming cut 8 bases from V and 0 bases from J; bases unmatched to any gene: 4. The length of the CDR3 is 15 residues. CDR3 region: CASGDRASNTGELFF. DNA for the CDR3: TGTGCCAGCGGGGACAGGGCCTCGAACACCGGGGAGCTGTTTTTT.

Only a few counts were recorded for this clonotype. The chain uses TRBV6-6 and TRBJ2-5, with D perhaps matching TRBD2 (6 bases). CDR1 is MNHNY and CDR2 is SVGAGI in the germline V gene (reference sequence). The germline V and J ends were trimmed by 0 bases and 4 bases, with 12 bases remaining between them. CDR3 length: 15 residues. The CDR3: CASSYSRGLLETQYF. The CDR3 coding sequence is TGTGCCAGCAGTTACTCGAGGGGACTCCTAGAGACCCAGTACTTC.

This clonotype was found many times. This chain links TRBV10-3 with TRBJ2-1; the D gene is possibly TRBD1 (5 bases). The CDR3 is 13 amino acids. In germline, CDR1 is ENHRY, CDR2 SYGVKD. Between the trimmed V and J ends, which lost 4 bases and 4 bases, there was a span of 8 bases. The CDR3 spells CAISVQGYNEQFF. The DNA for the CDR3 is TGTGCCATCAGTGTGCAGGGTTACAATGAGCAGTTCTTC.

This rearrangement joins TRBV18 to TRBJ1-1, with TRBD1 matching over 8 bases. The germline CDR1 and CDR2 sequences are KGHSH and LQKENI. This CDR3 is built from 14 residues. With 4 bases clipped from V and 1 base from J, the junction kept 2 bases outside the gene matches. CDR3 residues: CASSRDRSNTEAFF. CDR3 bases: TGTGCCAGCTCACGGGACAGGTCGAACACTGAAGCTTTCTTT.

This clonotype was counted at least ten times. The V gene is TRBV10-3, the J gene TRBJ1-5; D might be TRBD1 (5 bases). The CDR3 is made up of 13 amino acids. The V gene's germline CDR1 is ENHRY and CDR2 SYGVKD. The V end lost 4 bases, the J end lost 5 bases, and 9 bases lay between the germline ends. The CDR3 region has the DNA TGTGCCATCAGTGCCGGGACTGATCAGCCCCAGCATTTT. Translating gives CAISAGTDQPQHF.

Here the CDR3 reads CSARDPRGSGYGYTF. In nucleotides, the CDR3 is TGCAGTGCTAGAGATCCGAGGGGATCAGGATATGGCTACACCTTC. The J gene is TRBJ1-2, the V gene TRBV20-1; perhaps TRBD1 as D (5 bases). CDR1 is DFQATT, CDR2 SNEGSKA, per germline (reference sequence). With 0 bases removed from V and 5 bases from J, the gap between germline ends came to 16 bases. CDR3 length: 15 amino acids.

The CDR3 is CASSQGGRLSNQPQHF. CDR3 DNA sequence: TGCGCCAGCAGCCAAGGCGGGCGCCTTAGCAATCAGCCCCAGCATTTT. The rearrangement links TRBV4-3 to TRBJ1-5, with D unclear. The ends were cut back, 1 base at V and 0 bases at J, with 10 bases in the middle. Germline loops: CDR1 LGHNA, CDR2 YSLEER. The CDR3 spans 16 residues.

This clonotype was recorded only once. The V and J genes are TRBV18 and TRBJ2-3; 8 positions match TRBD2. The junction had 14 bases not matched to a gene; V was cut back by 6 bases and J by 0 bases. The V gene's germline CDR1 is KGHSH and CDR2 LQKENI. The CDR3 is 18 amino acids. CDR3 sequence: CASSLNSIAGSSTDTQYF. In DNA, the CDR3 is TGTGCCAGCTCCCTAAATTCCATAGCGGGGAGTAGCACAGATACGCAGTATTTT.

This clonotype has only a few counts. The V gene is TRBV19, the J gene TRBJ2-5; possibly TRBD2 for D (6 bases). The CDR3 length is 13 residues. V was trimmed by 10 bases and J by 5 bases, leaving 17 bases between them. CDR1 and CDR2 from the germline V gene are LNHDA and SQIVND (reference sequence). The CDR3 loop is CATGTEIGETQYF. As DNA, the CDR3 is TGTGCCACCGGGACTGAAATCGGGGAGACCCAGTACTTC.